A single sample gave rise to the 26 T cell receptor beta chains below, sequenced in a study of T cell repertoires and leukemia-associated antigens. TCRdb re-derived calls from the 5' RACE reads in MiXCR, one entry per CDR3 protein. The data show fewer than 15,000 distinct CDR3 sequences, with about 38% seen just once and roughly 33% held by the top ten. No cognate antigen is known for these TCRs. The sequenced sample consisted of CD3+ T cells sorted from blood and cultured. All receptors derive from a female donor in good health.

This clonotype appeared many times. The J gene is TRBJ1-2, the V gene TRBV4-1, with TRBD1 matching 7 bases. J lost 7 bases, V lost 1 base, and 21 bases had no gene match. The CDR3 is made up of 19 amino acids. CDR1 and CDR2 from the germline V gene are MGHRA and YSYEKL. CDR3 DNA: TGCGCCAGCAGCCAAGTTTGGACGGGACAGCGATATAAGCACGGTGGCTACACCTTC. It encodes CASSQVWTGQRYKHGGYTF.

By frequency in the sample, this clonotype is medium-sized. The chain employs TRBV7-6 and TRBJ2-7, with 9 bases fitting TRBD1. The CDR3 spans 16 residues. V dropped 0 bases and J dropped 6; count of bases not matched to a gene: 9. Per the germline V gene, CDR1 is SGHVS and CDR2 is FNYEAQ. CDR3 amino acids: CASSLARGQGLGEQYF. The CDR3 nucleotides are TGTGCCAGCAGCTTAGCGCGTGGACAGGGGTTGGGCGAGCAGTACTTC.

The chain employs TRBV2 and TRBJ2-5; 8 bases are a match to TRBD1. This CDR3 is built from 14 residues. Germline CDR1 SNHLY, CDR2 FYNNEI. With V trimmed by 3 bases and J by 5 bases, 5 bases remained unmatched. The CDR3 bases are TGTGCCAGCAGTGACGGCAGGGGGCAGGAGACCCAGTACTTC. Residues: CASSDGRGQETQYF.

The count of this clonotype is one. In DNA form, the CDR3 reads TGTGCCAGCAGTTTGGGCCTGAGGGGTACCGGGGAGCTGTTTTTT. Its protein product is CASSLGLRGTGELFF. The genes are TRBV12-3 or TRBV12-4 and TRBJ2-2; D may match TRBD1 or TRBD2 (5 bases each). The V gene lost 3 bases and the J gene lost 5 bases, with 13 bases spanning the gap. This CDR3 has 15 residues.

The V gene is TRBV24-1, the J gene TRBJ2-5, with TRBD1 identical over 9 bases. Trimming at V came to 4 bases and at J to 5 bases, leaving 7 bases not matched to a gene. Germline V gene sequence: CDR1 KGHDR, CDR2 SFDVKD. The CDR3 has 15 residues. The CDR3 sequence: CATSEGGTGWETQYF. The CDR3 DNA reads TGTGCCACCAGTGAGGGAGGGACAGGGTGGGAGACCCAGTACTTC.

Judged by abundance, this clonotype is medium-sized (0.01 to 0.1%). The genes are TRBV27 and TRBJ2-7; 11 bases fit TRBD2. There are 15 residues in the CDR3. Trimming cost V 5 bases and J 2 bases; bases outside gene matches: 5. Germline assignment: CDR1 MNHEY and CDR2 SMNVEV (reference sequence). CDR3 in DNA: TGTGCCAGCAGTCGAAGACTAGCGGGGACCTACGAGCAGTACTTC. Protein: CASSRRLAGTYEQYF.

The rearrangement joins TRBV20-1 to TRBJ2-7, with D possibly TRBD2 on 5 matching bases. The V end lost 5 bases, the J end lost 1 base, and 15 bases lay between the germline ends. Germline V gene lookup returns CDR1 DFQATT and CDR2 SNEGSKA (reference sequence). This CDR3 spans 14 amino acids. In DNA, the CDR3 is TGCAGTGCTGGAGGCACTTCCGCTTCCTACGAGCAGTACTTC. Encoded protein: CSAGGTSASYEQYF.

This clonotype was observed many times. This rearrangement joins TRBV7-2 to TRBJ1-2, with a possible D match to TRBD1 (5 bases). The CDR3 spans 14 residues. From germline, CDR1 is SGHTA and CDR2 FQGNSA. V shed 5 bases and J shed 8 bases, with 18 bases lying between them. The chain's CDR3 is CASSQVQGLRGYTF. CDR3 sequence (DNA): TGTGCCAGCAGCCAAGTCCAGGGTTTGCGCGGCTACACCTTC.

The V call is TRBV10-3, the J call TRBJ1-1; maybe TRBD1 (5 bases). CDR3 length: 13 residues. Between the trimmed V and J ends, which lost 10 bases and 6 bases, there was a span of 18 bases. Per germline, CDR1 ENHRY and CDR2 SYGVKD. In nucleotides, the CDR3 is TGTGCCACCAGGGCCTCCGAGGGCCCTGAAGCTTTCTTT. It translates to CATRASEGPEAFF.

This clonotype came up a few times. The chain uses TRBV7-2 and TRBJ2-7; D remains unclear. V dropped 5 bases and J dropped 4 bases, with 9 bases sitting between them. The CDR3 extends over 12 amino acids. Per germline, CDR1 SGHTA and CDR2 FQGNSA. The CDR3 sequence: CASSPHGYEQYF. Written as DNA, the CDR3 is TGTGCCAGCAGCCCCCATGGGTACGAGCAGTACTTC.

On this clonotype: The conserved closing phenylalanine or tryptophan is absent in this CDR3, likely reflecting a read error. The chain couples TRBV12-3 or TRBV12-4 to TRBJ1-2, with TRBD1 matching over 7 bases. After removal of 9 bases from V and 4 bases from J, the junction contained 8 bases not matched to a gene. This CDR3 is built from 13 residues. The DNA of the CDR3 is TGTGCCAGTAGCAACGGACAGGTCTATGGCTACACCCTT. It translates to CASSNGQVYGYTL.

By share, this clonotype counts as medium-sized. The chain links TRBV10-3 to TRBJ2-7; 12 bases agree with TRBD2. The junction had 7 bases not matched to a gene; V was cut back by 0 bases and J by 1 base. This CDR3 comprises 18 residues. Germline V gene lookup returns CDR1 ENHRY and CDR2 SYGVKD. The CDR3 loop reads CAISESALAGGTSYEQYF. The CDR3 DNA is TGTGCCATCAGTGAGTCTGCCCTAGCGGGAGGGACTTCCTACGAGCAGTACTTC.

This clonotype showed up many times. The chain employs TRBV6-5 and TRBJ2-7; D might be TRBD1 (6 bases). With 5 bases removed from V and 3 bases from J, the gap between germline ends came to 11 bases. Looked up from germline, CDR1 is MNHEY and CDR2 is SVGAGI. CDR3 length equals 13 residues. CDR3 nucleotides: TGTGCCAGCAGTCGACAGGATATCTACGAGCAGTACTTC. Protein sequence: CASSRQDIYEQYF.

V gene TRBV7-2 combines with J gene TRBJ2-4, with unresolved D. CDR3 length equals 12 residues. The V end was cut by 1 base, the J end by 6 bases, with 4 bases between. Germline lookup yields CDR1 SGHTA and CDR2 FQGNSA. The CDR3 coding sequence is TGTGCCAGCAGCTTAGGGCGAAACATTCAGTACTTC. Its protein is CASSLGRNIQYF.

The chain couples TRBV24-1 to TRBJ2-6; a possible D gene is TRBD2 (6 bases). The CDR3 is 16 amino acids. Trimming removed 8 bases at V and 0 bases at J, with 13 bases between. Germline V lookup: CDR1 KGHDR, CDR2 SFDVKD. CDR3 residues: CATMGLGVSGANVLTF. The CDR3, as DNA: TGTGCCACCATGGGACTGGGCGTCTCTGGGGCCAACGTCCTGACTTTC.

The chain is built from TRBV14 and TRBJ2-3, with no clear D. Trimming shortened V by 4 bases and J by 1 base, and 12 bases separated the two germline ends. CDR1 is SGHDN and CDR2 is FVKESK in the germline V gene. There are 15 residues in the CDR3. The CDR3 region is CASSRGSLRTDTQYF. DNA of the CDR3: TGTGCCAGCAGCCGCGGATCGCTGCGCACAGATACGCAGTATTTT.

This clonotype was recorded a few times. The chain is built from TRBV12-3 or TRBV12-4 and TRBJ1-5; D perhaps matches TRBD1 (6 bases). This CDR3 has 12 amino acids. V was pared by 11 bases and J by 8 bases, with 16 bases between. The CDR3 loop reads CASLRGAEPQHF. The CDR3 nucleotides read TGTGCCTCCCTCCGGGGGGCAGAGCCCCAGCATTTT.

This clonotype was counted only a few times. Compared with germline, one end of the junction differs, possibly owing to a read error. DNA for the CDR3: TGTGCCAGCAGGGTGGGGAGGACAGATGCGCAGTATTTC. Encoded protein: CASRVGRTDAQYF. The chain has TRBV12-3 or TRBV12-4 and TRBJ2-3; tentatively, D is TRBD1 or TRBD2 (6 bases each). The CDR3 has 13 residues.

This clonotype is medium-sized within its sample. This chain uses TRBV10-3 with TRBJ1-1; TRBD1 aligns across 7 bases. V gave up 7 bases and J gave up 3 bases; unmatched junction bases: 5. The germline V gene has CDR1 ENHRY and CDR2 SYGVKD. CDR3 size: 13 residues. CDR3 nucleotide sequence: TGTGCCATCACCATAGGACAGGACACTGAAGCTTTCTTT. Its protein is CAITIGQDTEAFF.

This clonotype has only a few counts. The CDR3: CSARDRWRGRVGELFF. The CDR3, as DNA: TGCAGTGCTAGAGATCGATGGAGGGGACGGGTCGGGGAGCTGTTTTTT. This chain links TRBV20-1 with TRBJ2-2; D possibly corresponds to TRBD2 (6 bases). The CDR3 spans 16 residues. Trimming cost V 0 bases and J 7 bases, with 18 bases left between them. Germline CDR1 DFQATT, CDR2 SNEGSKA (reference sequence).

The V call is TRBV20-1, the J call TRBJ2-3; D might be TRBD2 (8 bases). The V gene's germline CDR1 is DFQATT and CDR2 SNEGSKA (reference sequence). V lost 0 bases, J lost 4 bases, and 11 bases lay in between. The CDR3 has 14 residues. CDR3 residues: CSARDSGTADTQYF. In nucleotides, the CDR3 is TGCAGTGCTAGAGATAGCGGGACAGCAGATACGCAGTATTTT.

This clonotype was picked up many times. The chain recombines TRBV7-6 with TRBJ2-3; D tentatively fits TRBD1 or TRBD2 (5 bases each). Germline lookup yields CDR1 SGHVS and CDR2 FNYEAQ. The germline V and J ends were trimmed by 1 base and 2 bases, with 13 bases remaining between them. The length of the CDR3 is 16 residues. CDR3 coding DNA: TGTGCCAGCAGCTTAGGGACACCGGGGACCACAGATACGCAGTATTTT. Translating it yields CASSLGTPGTTDTQYF.

This clonotype was seen ten or more times. The chain is built from TRBV27 and TRBJ2-3; 7 bases fit TRBD1. The CDR3 has 14 amino acids. The ends lost 3 bases at V and 1 base at J; junction bases unmatched: 1. Germline V lookup: CDR1 MNHEY, CDR2 SMNVEV (reference sequence). The CDR3 sequence is CASSFGTGTDTQYF. As DNA, the CDR3 is TGTGCCAGCAGTTTTGGGACAGGCACAGATACGCAGTATTTT.

There are a few counts of this clonotype. The chain has TRBV4-2 and TRBJ2-6; TRBD1 matches 11 bases. From germline, CDR1 is LGHNA and CDR2 YNFKEQ. This CDR3 is built from 18 residues. Unmatched junction bases numbered 4, after V lost 0 bases and J lost 3 bases. The CDR3 DNA reads as TGTGCCAGCAGCCAAGATGGACAGGGGGCGGATGGGGCCAACGTCCTGACTTTC. It is translated as CASSQDGQGADGANVLTF.

About this clonotype itself: One end of the junction is discordant with germline, which a read error may explain. Here the CDR3 DNA reads TGCGCCAGCAGCAGGGACAGAAATAGCAGTCAGCCCCAGCATTTT. This gives the protein CASSRDRNSSQPQHF. The rearrangement joins TRBV5-1 to TRBJ1-5, with 7 bases matching TRBD1. This CDR3 is built from 15 residues. Germline values: CDR1 SGHRS, CDR2 YFSETQ.

This clonotype was observed many times. The chain employs TRBV7-9 and TRBJ2-1, with D possibly TRBD1 on 6 matching bases. The CDR3 has 15 residues. Germline CDR1 SEHNR, CDR2 FQNEAQ (reference sequence). Between the trimmed V and J ends, which lost 4 bases and 3 bases, there was a span of 13 bases. The CDR3 DNA follows: TGTGCCAGCAGCTCCCTCCTGGACAGCTACAATGAGCAGTTCTTC. Translated, it gives CASSSLLDSYNEQFF.